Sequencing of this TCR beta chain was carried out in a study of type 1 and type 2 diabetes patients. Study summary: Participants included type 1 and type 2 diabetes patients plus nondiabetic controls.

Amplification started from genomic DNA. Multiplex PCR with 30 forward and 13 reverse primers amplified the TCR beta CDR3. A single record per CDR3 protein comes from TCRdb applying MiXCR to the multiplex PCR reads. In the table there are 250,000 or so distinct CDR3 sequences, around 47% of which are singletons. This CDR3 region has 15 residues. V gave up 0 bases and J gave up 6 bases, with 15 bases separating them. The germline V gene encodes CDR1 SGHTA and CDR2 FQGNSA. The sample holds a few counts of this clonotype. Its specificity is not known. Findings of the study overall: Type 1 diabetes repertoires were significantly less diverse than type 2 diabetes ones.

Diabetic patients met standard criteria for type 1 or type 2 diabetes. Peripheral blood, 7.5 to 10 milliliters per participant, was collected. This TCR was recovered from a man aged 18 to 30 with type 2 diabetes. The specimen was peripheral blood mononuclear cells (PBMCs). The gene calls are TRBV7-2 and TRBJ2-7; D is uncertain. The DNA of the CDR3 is TGTGCCAGCAGCTTAGCGCGGCTAGATACGGGCGAGCAGTACTTC. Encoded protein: CASSLARLDTGEQYF.